Following are 17 T cell receptor beta chains from one sample sequenced in a study of OX40 agonist ivuxolimab in advanced cancers. The assay was immunoSEQ multiplex PCR, and TCRdb's table has in-frame clones only and misses some. The data show about 69,000 clones, 90% seen once. Sequenced here: CD4+ or CD8+ T cells sorted from blood, sampled in a trial of the OX40 agonist ivuxolimab. The source is an adult with an advanced solid tumor such as melanoma, head and neck, liver or kidney cancer.

The V and J genes are TRBV30 and TRBJ2-1; tentatively, D is TRBD2 (5 bases). The CDR3 has 12 residues. Germline CDR1 is GTSNPN and CDR2 is SVGIG (reference sequence). V was pared by 1 base and J by 10 bases, with 11 bases between. This CDR3 is CAWSALGREQFF. CDR3 nucleotide sequence: TGTGCCTGGAGTGCCCTAGGGAGAGAGCAGTTCTTC. Looking up the rest from reference TRBV30 and TRBJ2-1 gives the full variable domain: SQTIHQWPATLVQPVGSPLSLECTVEGTSNPNLYWYRQAAGRGLQLLFYSVGIGQISSEVPQNLSASRPQDRQFILSSKKLLLSDSGFYLCAWSALGREQFFGPGTRLTVL.

The J gene is TRBJ1-3, the V gene TRBV18; tentative D call: TRBD1 (6 bases). The V and J ends lost 3 bases and 0 bases respectively, with 9 bases between them. The CDR3 length is 15 residues. In germline, CDR1 is KGHSH, CDR2 LQKENI. The CDR3 sequence: CASSPVDSSGNTIYF. CDR3 in DNA: TGTGCCAGCTCACCGGTGGACAGCTCTGGAAACACCATATATTTT.

V gene TRBV12-5 combines with J gene TRBJ2-1; D is uncertain. CDR3 length: 14 residues. Trimming shortened V by 1 base and J by 3 bases, and 7 bases separated the two germline ends. Per the germline V gene, CDR1 is LGHNT and CDR2 is FRNRAP. The CDR3 DNA is TGTGCTAGTGGTTTGGGGCGGATCTACAATGAGCAGTTCTTC. This translates into CASGLGRIYNEQFF.

This chain connects TRBV6-5 to TRBJ2-3; TRBD2 is a possible D gene (6 bases). Between the trimmed V and J ends, which lost 4 bases and 0 bases, there was a span of 11 bases. The V gene's germline CDR1 is MNHEY and CDR2 SVGAGI. The CDR3 runs 15 residues. CDR3 nucleotide sequence: TGTGCCAGCAGTTCCCGGGGAGGTAGCACAGATACGCAGTATTTT. It translates to CASSSRGGSTDTQYF.

V and J are TRBV19 and TRBJ2-3; D uncertain. The V gene lost 4 bases and the J gene lost 6 bases, with 11 bases spanning the gap. Germline assignment: CDR1 LNHDA and CDR2 SQIVND (reference sequence). CDR3 length: 13 amino acids. The CDR3 DNA is TGTGCCAGTAGTAACGACCGCTTCGATACGCAGTATTTT. It yields the protein CASSNDRFDTQYF.

The chain joins TRBV4-1 to TRBJ2-6; D is undetermined. Looked up from germline, CDR1 is MGHRA and CDR2 is YSYEKL. This CDR3 has 17 amino acids. V lost 11 bases and J 4 bases, leaving 24 bases between the germline ends. The CDR3 DNA reads TGCGCCTCCCGGGCAGACCCTACCTCAGCCGGGGCCAACGTCCTGACTTTC. Amino acid sequence: CASRADPTSAGANVLTF.

The genes are TRBV4-1 and TRBJ2-2; 9 positions match TRBD1. The CDR3 loop spans 15 amino acids. V shed 7 bases and J 0 bases; nucleotides not matched to a gene: 3. The V gene's germline CDR1 is MGHRA and CDR2 YSYEKL. This CDR3 reads CASKRDRANTGELFF. DNA of the CDR3: TGCGCCAGCAAAAGGGACAGGGCGAACACCGGGGAGCTGTTTTTT.

Remarks on this clone: Other DNA sequences in this sample translate to the same CDR3. This rearrangement joins TRBV15 to TRBJ1-2, with TRBD1 as a possible D gene (6 bases). This CDR3 has 13 residues. V lost 0 bases and J lost 7, with 9 bases in between. Per the germline V gene, CDR1 is LNHNV and CDR2 is YYDKDF (reference sequence). The CDR3 sequence: CATSRDQGRGYTF. The CDR3 DNA sequence: TGTGCCACCAGCAGAGACCAGGGGCGTGGCTACACCTTC.

The rearrangement joins TRBV29-1 to TRBJ1-1, with 7 positions matching TRBD1. The CDR3 totals 13 residues. V lost 6 bases, J lost 0 bases, and 4 bases stayed unmatched. Germline CDR1 reads SQVTM; CDR2 reads ANQGSEA. The CDR3 protein is CSVRQGMNTEAFF. The DNA for the CDR3 is TGCAGCGTGCGACAGGGTATGAACACTGAAGCTTTCTTT. Filled out from reference TRBV29-1 and TRBJ1-1, the complete variable domain reads SAVISQKPSRDICQRGTSLTIQCQVDSQVTMMFWYRQQPGQSLTLIATANQGSEATYESGFVIDKFPISRPNLTFSTLTVSNMSPEDSSIYLCSVRQGMNTEAFFGQGTRLTVV.

The gene calls are TRBV11-3 and TRBJ2-1; D unclear. From germline, CDR1 is SGHNT and CDR2 YENEEA. V lost 3 bases and J lost 3, with 9 bases in between. The CDR3 consists of 14 residues. CDR3 region: CASSLSASYNEQFF. The CDR3 nucleotides read TGTGCCAGCAGCTTGAGCGCAAGCTACAATGAGCAGTTCTTC.

The chain combines TRBV5-1 with TRBJ2-1; D unclear. CDR1 SGHRS and CDR2 YFSETQ come from the germline V gene. V was clipped by 0 bases and J by 2 bases, with 12 bases between them. The CDR3 loop spans 16 amino acids. CDR3 bases: TGCGCCAGCAGCTTGGAAGCCAGTCGTGCCTACAATGAGCAGTTCTTC. This encodes CASSLEASRAYNEQFF.

V usage is TRBV25-1 and J usage is TRBJ2-5; tentatively, D is TRBD1 (5 bases). Germline loops: CDR1 MGHDK, CDR2 SYGVNS. The CDR3 length is 15 residues. The V end was cut by 3 bases, the J end by 5 bases, with 16 bases between. This CDR3 is CASSEPGLGRETQYF. CDR3 sequence (DNA): TGTGCCAGCAGTGAGCCCGGATTGGGGCGGGAGACCCAGTACTTC. Drawing the rest from reference TRBV25-1 and TRBJ2-5, the complete variable domain is EADIYQTPRYLVIGTGKKITLECSQTMGHDKMYWYQQDPGMELHLIHYSYGVNSTEKGDLSSESTVSRIRTEHFPLTLESARPSHTSQYLCASSEPGLGRETQYFGPGTRLLVL.

This chain connects TRBV18 to TRBJ2-4, with TRBD2 identical over 9 bases. The CDR3 sequence is 16 residues long. V lost 3 bases and J lost 1; bases outside the gene matches: 4. Per the germline V gene, CDR1 is KGHSH and CDR2 is LQKENI. Written as DNA, the CDR3 is TGTGCCAGCTCACCCATGACTAGCGGCGCCAAAAACATTCAGTACTTC. Protein sequence: CASSPMTSGAKNIQYF.

The J gene is TRBJ2-5, the V gene TRBV6-6; a possible D gene is TRBD1 (6 bases). V was cut by 5 bases and J by 2 bases, with 15 bases left in between. The CDR3 spans 15 residues. The germline CDR1 and CDR2 sequences are MNHNY and SVGAGI (reference sequence). The DNA of the CDR3 is TGTGCCAGCAGTAACCAACAGGGATGGCAAGAGACCCAGTACTTC. It specifies CASSNQQGWQETQYF.

The V and J genes are TRBV28 and TRBJ2-3, with D perhaps assigned TRBD1 or TRBD2 (5 bases each). V lost 5 bases to trimming and J lost 1 base, with 13 bases between them. CDR1 is MDHEN and CDR2 is SYDVKM in the germline V gene. The CDR3 runs to 15 residues. CDR3 nucleotide sequence: TGTGCCAGCAGTGTCCAGGGAGCTGGCACAGATACGCAGTATTTT. Its translation: CASSVQGAGTDTQYF.

This chain connects TRBV19 to TRBJ2-1; D perhaps matches TRBD2 (6 bases). Germline CDR1 reads LNHDA; CDR2 reads SQIVND (reference sequence). Trimming shortened V by 4 bases and J by 5 bases, and 24 bases separated the two germline ends. The CDR3 has 18 residues. CDR3 residues: CASSTPGRSGGVNNEQFF. The DNA for the CDR3 is TGTGCCAGTAGTACTCCAGGGCGGTCTGGCGGGGTAAACAATGAGCAGTTCTTC.

This clone was seen a handful of times. The gene calls are TRBV18 and TRBJ1-5, with D tentatively TRBD1 (6 bases). This CDR3 spans 15 amino acids. V gave up 2 bases and J gave up 6 bases, with 14 bases separating them. Germline V gives CDR1 KGHSH, CDR2 LQKENI. Written as DNA, the CDR3 is TGTGCCAGCTCACCATTGGCAGGAGGGGGTCAGCCCCAGCATTTT. Its translation is CASSPLAGGGQPQHF.